One and the same sample provided the 26 T cell receptor beta chains below, sequenced in a study of cytomegalovirus exposure and HLA in healthy donors. The PCR contained 60 Vbeta and 13 Jbeta primers. Produced via immunoSEQ multiplex PCR; TCRdb's table is partial and in-frame only. The sample carries under 150,000 clones, 70% to 80% recorded once. The sequenced material came from PBMCs. These TCRs come from a female donor in good health and CMV-seropositive.

The sample holds a few counts of this clone. The chain employs TRBV25-1 and TRBJ2-1; a weak D match, TRBD2 (5 bases). The germline V gene has CDR1 MGHDK and CDR2 SYGVNS. This CDR3 contains 16 residues. V shed 5 bases and J shed 5 bases, with 19 bases lying between them. CDR3 region: CASSTKHGGWDNEQFF. CDR3 DNA: TGTGCCAGCAGTACGAAACATGGCGGGTGGGACAATGAGCAGTTCTTC. Drawing the rest from reference TRBV25-1 and TRBJ2-1, the complete variable domain is EADIYQTPRYLVIGTGKKITLECSQTMGHDKMYWYQQDPGMELHLIHYSYGVNSTEKGDLSSESTVSRIRTEHFPLTLESARPSHTSQYLCASSTKHGGWDNEQFFGPGTRLTVL.

This clone appeared a single time. The chain joins TRBV6-5 to TRBJ1-2, with 7 bases matching TRBD1. Trimming removed 2 bases from V and 5 bases from J; junction bases left unmatched: 5. Germline-derived CDR1 and CDR2 are MNHEY and SVGAGI. The CDR3 extends over 14 amino acids. The CDR3 protein is CASSYGTVGYGYTF. In DNA, the CDR3 is TGTGCCAGCAGTTACGGGACAGTGGGATATGGCTACACCTTC.

This chain connects TRBV5-1 to TRBJ2-7; 8 bases agree with TRBD1. Germline V CDR1 and CDR2: SGHRS, YFSETQ. There are 14 residues in the CDR3. V lost 4 bases, J lost 2 bases, and 5 bases stayed unmatched. CDR3 sequence reads: CASSRGQGTYEQYF. CDR3 coding DNA: TGCGCCAGCAGCCGTGGACAGGGAACCTACGAGCAGTACTTC.

The J gene is TRBJ1-5, the V gene TRBV6-1; D gene uncertain. CDR3 length: 13 amino acids. CDR1 MNHNS and CDR2 SASEGT come from the germline V gene. Trimming shortened V by 4 bases and J by 0 bases, and 4 bases separated the two germline ends. The CDR3 reads CASSVRSNQPQHF. The DNA for the CDR3 is TGTGCCAGCAGTGTTCGTAGCAATCAGCCCCAGCATTTT.

This chain joins TRBV28 and TRBJ2-5; 14 bases line up with TRBD2. Germline V gives CDR1 MDHEN, CDR2 SYDVKM. The CDR3 is 18 amino acids. After removal of 7 bases from V and 5 bases from J, the junction contained 15 bases not matched to a gene. The CDR3 here is CASTTGTSGGTSWETQYF. The CDR3 nucleotides read TGTGCCAGCACCACCGGGACTAGCGGGGGAACATCGTGGGAGACCCAGTACTTC.

This clone was detected only a few times. The rearrangement links TRBV5-4 to TRBJ1-4, with D hard to call. The CDR3 covers 16 residues. Germline V gene lookup returns CDR1 SGHNT and CDR2 YYREEE (reference sequence). V shed 4 bases and J shed 0 bases, with 13 bases lying between them. The CDR3 DNA follows: TGTGCCAGCAGCGGGCCAGGAACGGCAACTAATGAAAAACTGTTTTTT. This translates into CASSGPGTATNEKLFF.

The gene calls are TRBV11-2 and TRBJ2-5; D gene uncertain. Between the trimmed V and J ends, which lost 5 bases and 2 bases, there was a span of 3 bases. The CDR3 covers 11 residues. CDR1 is SGHAT, CDR2 FQNNGV, per germline. The CDR3 coding sequence is TGTGCCAGCAGCCTACAAGAGACCCAGTACTTC. Translation gives CASSLQETQYF. The full variable domain, completed using reference TRBV11-2 and TRBJ2-5, is EAGVAQSPRYKIIEKRQSVAFWCNPISGHATLYWYQQILGQGPKLLIQFQNNGVVDDSQLPKDRFSAERLKGVDSTLKIQPAKLEDSAVYLCASSLQETQYFGPGTRLLVL.

The chain carries TRBV5-1 and TRBJ2-2, with 7 bases lining up with TRBD1. CDR3 length: 16 amino acids. Per the germline V gene, CDR1 is SGHRS and CDR2 is YFSETQ. The trim removed 0 bases at V and 4 bases at J, leaving 6 bases unmatched. The chain's CDR3 is CASSLVGGEFTGELFF. CDR3 in DNA: TGCGCCAGCAGCTTGGTAGGGGGCGAGTTCACCGGGGAGCTGTTTTTT.

The CDR3 spells CASSSGVREQYF. CDR3 bases: TGCGCCAGCAGCTCGGGAGTACGCGAGCAGTACTTC. The chain uses TRBV5-1 and TRBJ2-7; TRBD2 might be the D (6 bases). The CDR3 runs 12 residues. The germline V and J ends were trimmed by 3 bases and 6 bases, with 10 bases remaining between them. From germline, CDR1 is SGHRS and CDR2 YFSETQ.

The J gene is TRBJ2-1, the V gene TRBV15; 12 nucleotides match TRBD1. J was trimmed by 4 bases and V by 4 bases; bases with no gene match: 5. Germline CDR1 and CDR2: LNHNV and YYDKDF (reference sequence). The CDR3 is made up of 16 amino acids. The CDR3 region has the DNA TGTGCCACCAGCACTGGGACAGGGGGCAGGTACAATGAGCAGTTCTTC. Protein product: CATSTGTGGRYNEQFF.

The chain uses TRBV4-2 and TRBJ2-3; D gene unclear. This CDR3 region has 16 residues. Germline values: CDR1 LGHNA, CDR2 YNFKEQ. V gave up 4 bases and J gave up 1 base, with 15 bases separating them. CDR3 nucleotide sequence: TGTGCCAGCAGCCTAAACCCTAGTGCGGGCACAGATACGCAGTATTTT. Its translation is CASSLNPSAGTDTQYF.

This chain uses TRBV4-1 with TRBJ1-2; 7 positions match TRBD1. With 3 bases clipped from V and 0 bases from J, the junction kept 7 bases outside the gene matches. The CDR3 has 16 amino acids. Germline V gene data show CDR1 as MGHRA and CDR2 as YSYEKL. CDR3 region: CASSQQQGFPNYGYTF. The CDR3 coding sequence is TGCGCCAGCAGCCAGCAACAGGGGTTCCCTAACTATGGCTACACCTTC.

This rearrangement joins TRBV7-3 to TRBJ2-5, with 7 bases aligning to TRBD2. The length of the CDR3 is 16 residues. From germline, CDR1 is SGHTA and CDR2 FQGTGA. The ends lost 1 base at V and 2 bases at J; junction bases unmatched: 7. CDR3 DNA sequence: TGTGCCAGCAGCTTAAAAGCTAGCGGAACTCAAGAGACCCAGTACTTC. This translates into CASSLKASGTQETQYF.

The rearrangement uses TRBV6-1 and TRBJ2-5; D unresolved. Trimming pared 1 base from V and 4 bases from J, leaving 19 bases between. The CDR3 totals 17 residues. Germline loops: CDR1 MNHNS, CDR2 SASEGT. The CDR3: CASSEGSTPYSGETQYF. The CDR3 region has the DNA TGTGCCAGCAGTGAAGGGTCTACACCATACTCAGGAGAGACCCAGTACTTC.

The DNA for the CDR3 is TGCGCCAGCAGCTTGGATCCGTCCGGAAACACCATATATTTT. Its protein is CASSLDPSGNTIYF. The rearrangement links TRBV5-1 to TRBJ1-3; D not certain. The CDR3 extends over 14 amino acids. V was shortened by 0 bases and J by 4 bases, with 8 bases between the two germline ends. Looked up from germline, CDR1 is SGHRS and CDR2 is YFSETQ.

V and J are TRBV28 and TRBJ1-1; possibly TRBD1 for D (5 bases). The V gene's germline CDR1 is MDHEN and CDR2 SYDVKM. The V gene lost 1 base and the J gene lost 1 base, with 7 bases spanning the gap. The CDR3 contains 14 residues. This chain's CDR3 is CASSLFDRNTEAFF. CDR3 nucleotide sequence: TGTGCCAGCAGTTTATTTGACAGGAACACTGAAGCTTTCTTT.

The rearrangement links TRBV2 to TRBJ1-2, with 12 bases fitting TRBD1. Trimming at V came to 7 bases and at J to 6 bases, leaving 9 bases not matched to a gene. The CDR3 contains 15 residues. CDR1 is SNHLY, CDR2 FYNNEI, per germline. CDR3 nucleotides: TGTGCCAGCACTCGGGACAGGGGGCGAGACGATGGCTACACCTTC. Translated: CASTRDRGRDDGYTF.

CDR3 sequence (DNA): TGCGCCAGCAGCTTGGGGGACAGGAACTATGGCTACACCTTC. Its translation is CASSLGDRNYGYTF. This chain joins TRBV5-1 and TRBJ1-2; 8 nucleotides agree with TRBD1. The CDR3 is made up of 14 amino acids. Germline-derived CDR1 and CDR2 are SGHRS and YFSETQ. Germline trimming cut 0 bases from V and 2 bases from J; bases unmatched to any gene: 0.

The chain uses TRBV27 and TRBJ2-4, with TRBD1 matching 9 bases. The CDR3 has 16 amino acids. V shed 6 bases and J 1 base; nucleotides not matched to a gene: 7. Germline CDR1 reads MNHEY; CDR2 reads SMNVEV (reference sequence). This chain's CDR3 is CASSFGQGYAKNIQYF. CDR3 nucleotides: TGTGCCAGCAGCTTTGGACAGGGGTACGCCAAAAACATTCAGTACTTC.

This chain connects TRBV7-6 to TRBJ2-3; 11 bases align to TRBD2. Unmatched junction bases numbered 5, after V lost 5 bases and J lost 1 base. The CDR3 totals 16 residues. Germline V gene sequence: CDR1 SGHVS, CDR2 FNYEAQ. The CDR3 here is CASSAELAGGTDTQYF. In DNA, the CDR3 is TGTGCCAGCAGCGCCGAACTAGCGGGAGGCACAGATACGCAGTATTTT.

The chain recombines TRBV30 with TRBJ2-7; tentative D call: TRBD1 (5 bases). The CDR3 totals 13 residues. The V end was cut by 6 bases, the J end by 6 bases, with 18 bases between. The germline CDR1 and CDR2 sequences are GTSNPN and SVGIG (reference sequence). The CDR3 loop reads CACTYPSTVEQYF. The DNA for the CDR3 is TGTGCCTGCACGTACCCCTCGACAGTCGAGCAGTACTTC.

V gene TRBV11-2 combines with J gene TRBJ2-5; D might be TRBD2 (7 bases). Germline V gene lookup returns CDR1 SGHAT and CDR2 FQNNGV. Trimming cost V 5 bases and J 8 bases, with 15 bases left between them. The CDR3 contains 13 residues. The chain's CDR3 is CASSPGRGGTQYF. For the CDR3, the DNA is TGTGCCAGCAGCCCGGGAAGGGGGGGAACCCAGTACTTC. The full variable domain, in which reference TRBV11-2 and TRBJ2-5 provide the parts outside the CDR3, is EAGVAQSPRYKIIEKRQSVAFWCNPISGHATLYWYQQILGQGPKLLIQFQNNGVVDDSQLPKDRFSAERLKGVDSTLKIQPAKLEDSAVYLCASSPGRGGTQYFGPGTRLLVL.

This clone was seen a handful of times. The chain carries TRBV14 and TRBJ2-1, with 7 bases identical to TRBD1. The ends lost 6 bases at V and 7 bases at J; junction bases unmatched: 9. CDR1 is SGHDN, CDR2 FVKESK, per germline. This CDR3 contains 14 residues. The CDR3 nucleotides read TGTGCCAGCAGATTACAGGGGCGCAGGAATGAGCAGTTCTTC. Amino acid sequence: CASRLQGRRNEQFF.

This chain connects TRBV6-1 to TRBJ1-1, with 7 bases aligning to TRBD1. Germline trimming cut 2 bases from V and 8 bases from J; bases unmatched to any gene: 11. CDR1 and CDR2 from the germline V gene are MNHNS and SASEGT. The CDR3 loop spans 15 amino acids. CDR3 loop: CASSERLTGIEEAFF. As DNA, the CDR3 is TGTGCCAGCAGTGAACGCCTGACAGGGATTGAAGAAGCTTTCTTT.

This clone was counted between two and nine times. This rearrangement joins TRBV29-1 to TRBJ1-2; TRBD1 agrees at 8 bases. The V gene's germline CDR1 is SQVTM and CDR2 ANQGSEA. This CDR3 has 11 amino acids. V lost 6 bases, J lost 4 bases, and 1 base stayed unmatched. The CDR3 DNA is TGCAGCGTAGACAGGGGCTATGGCTACACCTTC. It specifies CSVDRGYGYTF.

CDR3 in DNA: TGTGCCAGACGGGGACTATGCGGCTATGGCTACACCTTC. This encodes CARRGLCGYGYTF. This chain joins TRBV19 and TRBJ1-2; possible D gene TRBD1, 5 bases. The CDR3 sequence is 13 residues long. Trimming pared 9 bases from V and 4 bases from J, leaving 15 bases between. Germline V CDR1 and CDR2: LNHDA, SQIVND (reference sequence).